This record looks at one T cell receptor (beta chain) sequence and its context. Its antigen is as yet unknown. Primers for the PCR totalled 60 Vbeta and 13 Jbeta. The data were produced by immunoSEQ multiplex PCR, yet TCRdb's version contains in-frame clones alone and is incomplete. The data hold about 140,000 clones, with about three quarters observed a single time. This entry belongs to a study of cytomegalovirus exposure and HLA in healthy donors. Study-level points and caveats: One variant, a missense change in DCLRE1C, was linked in a later analysis to TCR beta V- and J-gene trimming. Reported performance of the classifier showed diagnosis of cytomegalovirus status with high specificity and sensitivity. The study flagged some 170 TCR beta chains as cytomegalovirus-associated.

This CDR3 is 16 amino acids long. The trim removed 3 bases at V and 7 bases at J, leaving 9 bases unmatched. CDR1 is SGHRS, CDR2 YFSETQ, per germline. This clonotype originated in a male donor in good health and CMV-seropositive. Sequenced material: PBMCs. The rearrangement uses TRBV5-1 and TRBJ1-5, with TRBD1 matching 11 bases. The CDR3 region is CASSWTGTGGRQPQHF. The CDR3 bases are TGCGCCAGCAGCTGGACCGGGACAGGGGGGAGGCAGCCCCAGCATTTT.